These T cell receptor beta chains were read from a single sample in a study of control samples from healthy donors and cancer patients. The table came from immunoSEQ multiplex PCR; TCRdb's copy has only in-frame clones and leaves some out. The sample yields some 95,000 clones, roughly 83% seen once. Material: blood. All receptors derive from a woman aged 25 to 39 in good health. Both conserved end residues are part of each CDR3.

V gene	CDR3 length	J gene	CDR3 protein
TRBV7-2	16	TRBJ2-1	CASSLGLAGGLSEQFF
TRBV5-1	12	TRBJ1-1	CASTRGTDEAFF
TRBV19	14	TRBJ2-3	CASSVTGTADTQYF
TRBV5-1	15	TRBJ2-5	CASSLGGLLLGSQYF
TRBV7-7	13	TRBJ2-2	CASSPGTSGELFF
TRBV6-6	12	TRBJ2-2	CASLGDTGELFF
TRBV5-4	16	TRBJ1-3	CASSLGAAFSGNTIYF
TRBV11-2	15	TRBJ2-1	CASSLGVLGGREQFF
TRBV5-1	13	TRBJ1-2	CASRRDRGRGYTF
TRBV5-5	16	TRBJ2-1	CASSLAGTSGYNEQFF
TRBV7-8	17	TRBJ1-2	CASSPGATGLLDYGYTF
TRBV2	15	TRBJ1-5	CASSDMAGVNQPQHF
TRBV6-6	15	TRBJ1-2	CASKYNSGTDYGYTF
TRBV18	12	TRBJ2-7	CASSPNMREQYF
TRBV7-9	11	TRBJ2-5	CASSLKETQYF
TRBV7-6	14	TRBJ2-2	CAGLGASNTGELFF
TRBV3-1/TRBV3-2	14	TRBJ1-1	CASSYPTGRPEAFF
TRBV24-1	15	TRBJ1-2	CATSDLIGRLAGYTF
TRBV5-6	15	TRBJ2-7	CASSSLGTGSYEQYF
TRBV9	14	TRBJ1-6	CASSVDATNSPLHF
TRBV5-6	12	TRBJ2-5	CASSFEGGTQYF
TRBV5-6	12	TRBJ1-5	CASSFRGQPQHF
TRBV5-1	14	TRBJ1-4	CASSVVQGGEKLFF
TRBV19	13	TRBJ2-3	CASSTGGTDTQYF
TRBV14	15	TRBJ2-1	CASSQGGVSYNEQFF
TRBV5-1	17	TRBJ2-2	CASTHRGSGRNTGELFF
TRBV6-6	16	TRBJ2-2	CASSSGLFANTGELFF
TRBV6-2/TRBV6-3	13	TRBJ2-1	CASSPGRVSVQFF
TRBV6-5	14	TRBJ2-7	CASSTTGSSYEQYF
TRBV2	14	TRBJ1-3	CASSTLGLGNTIYF
TRBV19	17	TRBJ1-6	CASSSPGTTSGVSPLHF
TRBV7-9	16	TRBJ1-2	CASRQEQAGGGSRYTF
TRBV6-5	14	TRBJ2-1	CASSYSDSYNEQFF
TRBV19	13	TRBJ1-1	CASSTGWMTEAFF
TRBV2	13	TRBJ2-2	CASSESNTGELFF
TRBV7-2	15	TRBJ2-7	CASSNGGTGGYEQYF
TRBV4-3	15	TRBJ1-5	CASSQDFRLGQPQHF
TRBV12-5	14	TRBJ2-2	CASGWAAGAGELFF
TRBV6-5	13	TRBJ1-2	CASTRDGNYGYTF
TRBV30	17	TRBJ1-4	CAWRTRDPVSTNEKLFF
TRBV2	13	TRBJ2-5	CASSVRGAETQYF
TRBV12-5	13	TRBJ1-5	CASGHQGYQPQHF
TRBV7-6	16	TRBJ2-6	CASSLGARAGANVLTF
TRBV2	17	TRBJ2-1	CASSTQSGTNRFDEQFF
TRBV5-4	14	TRBJ2-7	CASSFDPGAYEQYF
TRBV29-1	13	TRBJ2-5	CSASGGSQETQYF
TRBV4-2	16	TRBJ2-1	CASSQTSRGGVPEQFF
TRBV7-9	12	TRBJ2-7	CASSSGFDEQYF
TRBV30	15	TRBJ1-1	CAWSSYSGRRTEAFF
TRBV19	15	TRBJ2-5	CASTPGTLGGETQYF
TRBV6-5	12	TRBJ2-3	CASRAGADTQYF
TRBV5-1	14	TRBJ2-3	CASSRTRNPDTQYF
TRBV5-1	14	TRBJ2-7	CASSSLDSSYEQYF
TRBV7-2	13	TRBJ2-5	CASSLPALETQYF